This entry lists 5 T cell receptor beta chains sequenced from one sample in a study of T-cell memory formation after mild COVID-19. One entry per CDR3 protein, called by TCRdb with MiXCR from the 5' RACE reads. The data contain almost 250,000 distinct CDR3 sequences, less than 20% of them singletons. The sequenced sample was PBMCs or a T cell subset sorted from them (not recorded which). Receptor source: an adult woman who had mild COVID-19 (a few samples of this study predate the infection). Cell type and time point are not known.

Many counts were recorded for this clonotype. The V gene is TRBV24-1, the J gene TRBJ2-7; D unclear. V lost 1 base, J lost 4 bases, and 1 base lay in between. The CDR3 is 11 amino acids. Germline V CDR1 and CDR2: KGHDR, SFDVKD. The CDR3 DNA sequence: TGTGCCACCAGTGATTTTTACGAGCAGTACTTC. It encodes CATSDFYEQYF.

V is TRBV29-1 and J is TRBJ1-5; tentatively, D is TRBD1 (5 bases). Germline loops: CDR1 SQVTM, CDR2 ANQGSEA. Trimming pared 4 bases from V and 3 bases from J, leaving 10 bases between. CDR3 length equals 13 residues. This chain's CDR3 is CSVGKTVNQPQHF. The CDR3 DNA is TGCAGCGTTGGCAAGACAGTCAATCAGCCCCAGCATTTT.

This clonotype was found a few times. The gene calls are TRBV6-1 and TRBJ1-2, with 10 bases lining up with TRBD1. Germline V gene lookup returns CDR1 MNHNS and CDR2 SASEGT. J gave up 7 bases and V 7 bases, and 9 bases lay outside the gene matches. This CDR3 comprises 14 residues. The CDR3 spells CASMTWTGGFGYTF. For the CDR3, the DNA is TGTGCCAGCATGACTTGGACAGGGGGATTTGGCTACACCTTC.

The CDR3 DNA is TGTGCCACCAGCAGATCCAACAGGGGGTTCAATCAGCCCCAGCATTTT. Its translation: CATSRSNRGFNQPQHF. V and J are TRBV15 and TRBJ1-5; 8 bases are shared with TRBD1. Looked up from germline, CDR1 is LNHNV and CDR2 is YYDKDF (reference sequence). The CDR3 length is 16 residues. V dropped 2 bases and J dropped 3; count of bases not matched to a gene: 6.

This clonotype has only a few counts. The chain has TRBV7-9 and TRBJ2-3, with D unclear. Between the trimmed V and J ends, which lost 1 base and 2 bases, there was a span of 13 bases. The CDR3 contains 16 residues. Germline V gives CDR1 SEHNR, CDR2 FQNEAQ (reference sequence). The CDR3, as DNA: TGTGCCAGCAGCTTAGAAGGCACTACCCCCACAGATACGCAGTATTTT. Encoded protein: CASSLEGTTPTDTQYF.